The 18 T cell receptor beta chains in this list originate from one sample, sequenced in a study of T-cell memory formation after mild COVID-19. TCRdb re-called the 5' RACE reads with MiXCR, one entry per CDR3 protein. The sample carries approximately 350,000 distinct CDR3 sequences, approximately 15% recorded once. Sequences were obtained from PBMCs or a T cell subset sorted from them (not recorded which). The receptors stem from a man aged 18 to 35 who had mild COVID-19 (a few samples of this study predate the infection). Cell type and time point are not known.

In this sample, this clonotype turned up a few times. The chain recombines TRBV24-1 with TRBJ2-6, with a weak D call TRBD2 (6 bases). The germline CDR1 and CDR2 sequences are KGHDR and SFDVKD. The CDR3 runs to 14 residues. V was cut by 9 bases and J by 0 bases, with 8 bases left in between. The chain's CDR3 is CATGRSSGANVLTF. For the CDR3, the DNA is TGTGCCACCGGGAGGAGCTCTGGGGCCAACGTCCTGACTTTC.

The chain has TRBV5-6 and TRBJ2-1, with 8 positions matching TRBD2. The trim removed 4 bases at V and 5 bases at J, leaving 8 bases unmatched. Germline V lookup: CDR1 SGHDT, CDR2 YYEEEE. This CDR3 is 15 amino acids long. The CDR3 DNA is TGTGCCAGCAGCCACACAGGACTAGCAGACAATGAGCAGTTCTTC. Its protein product is CASSHTGLADNEQFF.

The CDR3 DNA is TGTGCCAGCAGCTCGAGGGGCTGGGAGCAGTTCTTC. It specifies CASSSRGWEQFF. The chain has TRBV7-2 and TRBJ2-1, with D perhaps being TRBD1 or TRBD2 (5 bases each). V was clipped by 4 bases and J by 10 bases, with 11 bases between them. Germline V CDR1 and CDR2: SGHTA, FQGNSA. This CDR3 has 12 residues.

V usage is TRBV7-8 and J usage is TRBJ1-4; D perhaps matches TRBD1 (5 bases). The CDR3 covers 15 residues. Germline V gene lookup returns CDR1 SGHVS and CDR2 FQNEAQ. V was clipped by 2 bases and J by 2 bases, with 9 bases between them. The CDR3 is CASSLYRGTNEKLFF. CDR3 nucleotides: TGTGCCAGCAGCTTATATCGGGGCACTAATGAAAAACTGTTTTTT. Full variable domain (outside the CDR3, taken from reference TRBV7-8 and TRBJ1-4): GAGVSQSPRYKVAKRGQDVALRCDPISGHVSLFWYQQALGQGPEFLTYFQNEAQLDKSGLPSDRFFAERPEGSVSTLKIQRTQQEDSAVYLCASSLYRGTNEKLFFGSGTQLSVL.

The chain has TRBV10-3 and TRBJ2-1, with 10 bases identical to TRBD2. CDR1 is ENHRY and CDR2 is SYGVKD in the germline V gene. This CDR3 region has 13 residues. Trimming cost V 4 bases and J 10 bases; bases outside gene matches: 4. This chain's CDR3 is CAISVAGGGEQFF. DNA of the CDR3: TGTGCCATCAGTGTAGCGGGGGGAGGCGAGCAGTTCTTC.

This chain links TRBV25-1 with TRBJ2-3; 15 bases match TRBD2. Germline loops: CDR1 MGHDK, CDR2 SYGVNS. This CDR3 has 23 residues. V trimming: 2 bases; J trimming: 0 bases; junction bases outside the gene matches: 18. The CDR3 nucleotides are TGTGCCAGCAGTGAACCGAAAACCGGGACTAGCGGGAGGTTGCCCTCTAGCACAGATACGCAGTATTTT. This gives the protein CASSEPKTGTSGRLPSSTDTQYF.

At least ten counts were recorded for this clonotype. This chain links TRBV7-2 with TRBJ2-1; 12 nucleotides match TRBD1. Trimming at V came to 0 bases and at J to 7 bases, leaving 4 bases not matched to a gene. Germline lookup yields CDR1 SGHTA and CDR2 FQGNSA. The CDR3 length is 16 residues. This CDR3 is CASSLAGQGAKNEQFF. The CDR3 DNA reads as TGTGCCAGCAGCTTAGCGGGACAGGGGGCTAAAAATGAGCAGTTCTTC.

This chain uses TRBV5-5 with TRBJ1-5; D might be TRBD1 (5 bases). From germline, CDR1 is SGHKS and CDR2 YYEKEE (reference sequence). V was cut by 4 bases and J by 9 bases, with 14 bases left in between. The CDR3 has 13 amino acids. DNA of the CDR3: TGTGCCAGCAGCCTTGGGGCCCAGGGGCCCCAGCATTTT. This translates into CASSLGAQGPQHF.

This clonotype was seen a few times. The chain links TRBV7-2 to TRBJ1-3; no definite D call. Trimming removed 4 bases from V and 2 bases from J, with 12 bases in between. CDR1 SGHTA and CDR2 FQGNSA come from the germline V gene. The CDR3 is 15 amino acids. The CDR3 region is CASSSDSMTGNTIYF. The CDR3 DNA is TGTGCCAGCAGCTCCGATTCTATGACTGGAAACACCATATATTTT.

This clonotype was seen a few times. The genes are TRBV7-9 and TRBJ2-5; D is possibly TRBD1 or TRBD2 (5 bases each). This CDR3 spans 15 amino acids. The V gene's germline CDR1 is SEHNR and CDR2 FQNEAQ (reference sequence). With 1 base removed from V and 5 bases from J, the gap between germline ends came to 14 bases. The DNA for the CDR3 is TGTGCCAGCAGCTTAGGGGGACGGGACGGGGAGACCCAGTACTTC. This translates into CASSLGGRDGETQYF.

The chain is built from TRBV7-8 and TRBJ2-7, with D perhaps being TRBD1 or TRBD2 (5 bases each). Trimming removed 5 bases from V and 4 bases from J, with 18 bases in between. Germline assignment: CDR1 SGHVS and CDR2 FQNEAQ. The CDR3 totals 15 residues. The CDR3, as DNA: TGTGCCAGCAGCGCCGGGACGCAGAGCTCATACGAGCAGTACTTC. Translation gives CASSAGTQSSYEQYF. The variable domain in full, with the rest retrieved from reference TRBV7-8 and TRBJ2-7, is GAGVSQSPRYKVAKRGQDVALRCDPISGHVSLFWYQQALGQGPEFLTYFQNEAQLDKSGLPSDRFFAERPEGSVSTLKIQRTQQEDSAVYLCASSAGTQSSYEQYFGPGTRLTVT.

This clonotype was picked up a small number of times. The chain uses TRBV7-6 and TRBJ1-3, with D tentatively TRBD1 (5 bases). Trimming cost V 3 bases and J 0 bases, with 18 bases left between them. The CDR3 extends over 18 amino acids. Germline-derived CDR1 and CDR2 are SGHVS and FNYEAQ. DNA for the CDR3: TGTGCCAGCAGCTTGGGGCCGGGGGGACGGGGCTCTGGAAACACCATATATTTT. Translation gives CASSLGPGGRGSGNTIYF.

J is TRBJ2-5 and V is TRBV4-1, with 11 bases that match TRBD2. Per germline, CDR1 MGHRA and CDR2 YSYEKL. The ends lost 5 bases at V and 2 bases at J; junction bases unmatched: 10. The CDR3 runs to 17 residues. CDR3 residues: CASSKRLAGNFQETQYF. The CDR3 coding sequence is TGCGCCAGCAGCAAAAGACTAGCGGGGAATTTTCAAGAGACCCAGTACTTC.

The V call is TRBV14, the J call TRBJ1-5; the match to TRBD1 covers 8 bases. The germline CDR1 and CDR2 sequences are SGHDN and FVKESK. The V and J ends lost 0 bases and 1 base, in that order; junction bases with no gene match: 14. This CDR3 comprises 20 residues. CDR3 nucleotides: TGTGCCAGCAGCCAAGATCTTGTCTTCGCCCGACAGGGGAGCAATCAGCCCCAGCATTTT. Translating gives CASSQDLVFARQGSNQPQHF.

This clonotype was recorded at least ten times. This CDR3 reads CASSQDYGLAYGYTF. CDR3 sequence (DNA): TGCGCCAGCAGCCAAGATTACGGGTTGGCCTATGGCTACACCTTC. The V gene is TRBV4-3, the J gene TRBJ1-2, with D unresolved. The V gene lost 0 bases and the J gene lost 4 bases, with 12 bases spanning the gap. The germline CDR1 and CDR2 sequences are LGHNA and YSLEER. The CDR3 runs 15 residues.

V usage is TRBV11-2 and J usage is TRBJ1-3; D uncertain. This CDR3 region has 14 residues. CDR1 and CDR2 (germline): SGHAT, FQNNGV. The ends were cut back, 0 bases at V and 2 bases at J, with 5 bases in the middle. CDR3 loop: CASSLDYTGNTIYF. As DNA, the CDR3 is TGTGCCAGCAGCTTAGACTACACTGGAAACACCATATATTTT. The complete variable domain, with remaining parts taken from reference TRBV11-2 and TRBJ1-3, reads EAGVAQSPRYKIIEKRQSVAFWCNPISGHATLYWYQQILGQGPKLLIQFQNNGVVDDSQLPKDRFSAERLKGVDSTLKIQPAKLEDSAVYLCASSLDYTGNTIYFGEGSWLTVV.

This clonotype has more than one count but fewer than ten. The genes are TRBV5-4 and TRBJ2-3; 9 nucleotides align to TRBD2. With 9 bases clipped from V and 0 bases from J, the junction kept 5 bases outside the gene matches. There are 14 residues in the CDR3. Germline values: CDR1 SGHNT, CDR2 YYREEE (reference sequence). This chain's CDR3 is CATSSGASTDTQYF. CDR3 sequence (DNA): TGTGCCACCTCTAGCGGGGCTAGCACAGATACGCAGTATTTT.

This clonotype was counted between two and nine times. The chain links TRBV14 to TRBJ2-1; 9 bases map to TRBD2. The CDR3 is 16 residues long. Per the germline V gene, CDR1 is SGHDN and CDR2 is FVKESK. Trimming removed 4 bases from V and 0 bases from J; junction bases left unmatched: 4. As DNA, the CDR3 is TGTGCCAGCAGCCCCAGACTAGCGGACTCCTACAATGAGCAGTTCTTC. Translating it yields CASSPRLADSYNEQFF.